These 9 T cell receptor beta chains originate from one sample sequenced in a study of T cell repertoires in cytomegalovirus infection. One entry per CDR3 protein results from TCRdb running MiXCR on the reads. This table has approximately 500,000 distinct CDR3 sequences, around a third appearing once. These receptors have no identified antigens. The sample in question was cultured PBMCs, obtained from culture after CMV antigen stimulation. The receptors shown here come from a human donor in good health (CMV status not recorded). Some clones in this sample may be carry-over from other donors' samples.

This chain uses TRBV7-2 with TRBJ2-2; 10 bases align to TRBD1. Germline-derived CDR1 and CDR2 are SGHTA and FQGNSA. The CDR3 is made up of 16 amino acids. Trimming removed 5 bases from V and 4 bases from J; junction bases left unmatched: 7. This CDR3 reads CASSVRQGARTGELFF. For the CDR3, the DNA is TGTGCCAGCAGCGTCCGACAGGGGGCACGCACCGGGGAGCTGTTTTTT.

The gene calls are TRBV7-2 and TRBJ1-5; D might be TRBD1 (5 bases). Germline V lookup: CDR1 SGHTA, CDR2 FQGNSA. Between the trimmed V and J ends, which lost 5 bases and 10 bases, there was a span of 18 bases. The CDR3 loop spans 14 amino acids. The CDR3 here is CASSQGLSLGPQHF. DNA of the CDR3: TGTGCCAGCAGCCAGGGACTGTCACTTGGACCCCAGCATTTT.

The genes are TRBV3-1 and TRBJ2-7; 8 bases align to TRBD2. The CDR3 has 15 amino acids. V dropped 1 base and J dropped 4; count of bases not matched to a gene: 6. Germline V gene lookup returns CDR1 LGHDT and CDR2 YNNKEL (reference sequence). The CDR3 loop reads CASSQGAGARYEQYV. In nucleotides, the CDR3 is TGTGCCAGCAGCCAAGGAGCGGGGGCCCGATACGAGCAGTACGTC.

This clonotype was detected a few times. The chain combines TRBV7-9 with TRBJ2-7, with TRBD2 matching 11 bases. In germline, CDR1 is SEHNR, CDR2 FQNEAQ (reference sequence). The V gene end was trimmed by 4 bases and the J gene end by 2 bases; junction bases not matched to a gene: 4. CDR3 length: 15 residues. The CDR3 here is CASSSSSGRPYEQYF. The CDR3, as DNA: TGTGCCAGCAGCTCCTCTAGCGGGAGGCCCTACGAGCAGTACTTC.

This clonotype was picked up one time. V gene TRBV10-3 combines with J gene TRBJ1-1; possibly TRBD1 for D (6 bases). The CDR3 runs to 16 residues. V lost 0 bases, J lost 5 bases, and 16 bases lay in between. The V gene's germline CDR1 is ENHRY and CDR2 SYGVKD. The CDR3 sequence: CAISESIQGRGTEAFF. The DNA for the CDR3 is TGTGCCATCAGTGAGTCGATTCAGGGGAGGGGGACTGAAGCTTTCTTT.

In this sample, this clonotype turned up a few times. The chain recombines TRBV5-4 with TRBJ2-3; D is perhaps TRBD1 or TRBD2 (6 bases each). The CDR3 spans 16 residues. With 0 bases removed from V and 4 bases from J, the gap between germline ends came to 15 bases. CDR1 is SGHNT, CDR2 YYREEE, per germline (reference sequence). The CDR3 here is CASSLEARGGADTQYF. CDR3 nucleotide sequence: TGTGCCAGCAGCTTGGAAGCCAGGGGCGGGGCAGATACGCAGTATTTT. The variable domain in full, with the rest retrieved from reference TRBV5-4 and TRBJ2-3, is ETGVTQSPTHLIKTRGQQVTLRCSSQSGHNTVSWYQQALGQGPQFIFQYYREEENGRGNFPPRFSGLQFPNYSSELNVNALELDDSALYLCASSLEARGGADTQYFGPGTRLTVL.

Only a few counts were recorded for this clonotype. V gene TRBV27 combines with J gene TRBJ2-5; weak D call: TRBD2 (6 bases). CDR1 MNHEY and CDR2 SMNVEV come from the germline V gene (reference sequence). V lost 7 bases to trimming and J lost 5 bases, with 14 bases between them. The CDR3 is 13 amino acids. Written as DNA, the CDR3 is TGTGCCAGCACCCCCCCCGGAGGGGAGACCCAGTACTTC. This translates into CASTPPGGETQYF.

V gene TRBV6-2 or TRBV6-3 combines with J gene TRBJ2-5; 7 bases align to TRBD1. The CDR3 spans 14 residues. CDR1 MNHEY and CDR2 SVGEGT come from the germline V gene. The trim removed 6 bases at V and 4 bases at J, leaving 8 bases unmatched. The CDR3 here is CASSALNRGETQYF. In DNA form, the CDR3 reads TGTGCCAGCAGCGCCTTAAACAGGGGAGAGACCCAGTACTTC.

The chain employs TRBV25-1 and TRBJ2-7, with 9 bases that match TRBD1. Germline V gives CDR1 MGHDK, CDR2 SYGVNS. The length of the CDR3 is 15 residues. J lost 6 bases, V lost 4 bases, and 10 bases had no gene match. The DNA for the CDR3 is TGTGCCAGCAGTGTTACAGGGGGCGGAAACGGCGAGCAGTACTTC. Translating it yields CASSVTGGGNGEQYF.